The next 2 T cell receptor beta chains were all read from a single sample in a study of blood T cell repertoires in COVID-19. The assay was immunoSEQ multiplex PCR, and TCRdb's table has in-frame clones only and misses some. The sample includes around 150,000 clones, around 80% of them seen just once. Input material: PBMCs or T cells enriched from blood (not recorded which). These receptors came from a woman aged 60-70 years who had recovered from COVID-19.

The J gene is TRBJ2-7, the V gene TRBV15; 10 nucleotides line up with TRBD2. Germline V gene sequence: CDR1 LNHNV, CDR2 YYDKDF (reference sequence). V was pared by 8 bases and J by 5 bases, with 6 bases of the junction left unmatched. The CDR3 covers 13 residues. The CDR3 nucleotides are TGTGCCACCGGGAAACTAGCGGGGAACGAGCAGTACTTC. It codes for CATGKLAGNEQYF. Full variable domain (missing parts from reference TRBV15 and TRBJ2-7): DAMVIQNPRYQVTQFGKPVTLSCSQTLNHNVMYWYQQKSSQAPKLLFHYYDKDFNNEADTPDNFQSRRPNTSFCFLDIRSPGLGDTAMYLCATGKLAGNEQYFGPGTRLTVT.

The CDR3 sequence: CASSQDLRLSRTSGGSEQFF. CDR3 DNA: TGTGCCAGCAGCCAAGATCTCCGTCTAAGTCGGACTAGCGGGGGGAGTGAGCAGTTCTTC. V usage is TRBV3-1 (or the pseudogene TRBV3-2) and J usage is TRBJ2-1; 14 nucleotides match TRBD2. Germline CDR1 and CDR2: LGHDT and YNNKEL (reference sequence). Trimming removed 0 bases from V and 9 bases from J; junction bases left unmatched: 16. The CDR3 extends over 20 amino acids.